The T cell receptor beta chain described here comes from a study of shared clonotypes between healthy human individuals. Study-level information: Participating donors consisted of a couple of women and a few men aged 18 to 49.

Study-level findings and limits: Only blood underwent sampling, and tissue repertoires likely differ.

Germline loops: CDR1 SGHVS, CDR2 FQNEAQ. The CDR3 covers 16 residues. Unsorted PBMC DNA was sequenced on ten immunoSEQ deep assay plates. Profiling relied on immunoSEQ multiplex PCR, and the TCRdb table lists in-frame clones only, not all of them. The sample records approximately 440,000 clones, 75% to 80% being singletons. This clone was detected a few times. Antigen unknown. Compared with germline, one end of the junction differs, possibly owing to a read error. The sequence was collected from a woman aged 40 to 50 in good health. Some clones in this sample may be carry-over from other donors' samples. The sequencing sample was made of PBMCs. This chain uses TRBV7-8 with TRBJ1-5; no firm D call. The CDR3 is CASSLGSAGGNQPQHF. In nucleotides, the CDR3 is TGTGCCAGCAGCTTAGGGTCAGCAGGCGGCAATCAGCCCCAACATTTT.